A selection of T cell receptor beta chains follows, all from one sample in a study of blood T cells in healthy people across ages. TCRdb called the 5' RACE reads again in MiXCR, with one record for every CDR3 protein. The data hold about 640,000 distinct CDR3 sequences, with about 30% observed a single time. Material for sequencing was blood. The source is a woman over 75 in good health. Both conserved end residues are part of each CDR3. The order of the fields is D gene, clone size, J gene, V gene, CDR3 length, CDR3 DNA, CDR3 protein. D genes are given only for firm matches. Clone size is not always given. Where it is, it says once, few, many or a class for expanded clones.

d_gene: .; abundance: .; j_gene: TRBJ1-2; v_gene: TRBV20-1; len: 15; CDR3nt: TGCAGTGCTAGAGGTAGCACATCACCCAACTATGGCTACACCTTC; CDR3aa: CSARGSTSPNYGYTF
d_gene: .; abundance: many; j_gene: TRBJ2-3; v_gene: TRBV5-1; len: 16; CDR3nt: TGCGCCAGCAGCTCCGGACAGCTATACAGTACAGATACGCAGTATTTT; CDR3aa: CASSSGQLYSTDTQYF
d_gene: .; abundance: many; j_gene: TRBJ2-4; v_gene: TRBV28; len: 12; CDR3nt: TGTGCCAGCAGTTTAGGGGTAAACATTCAGTACTTC; CDR3aa: CASSLGVNIQYF
d_gene: .; abundance: .; j_gene: TRBJ1-1; v_gene: TRBV15; len: 11; CDR3nt: TGTACCACCAGCAGAGGCACGTCGGCTTTCTTT; CDR3aa: CTTSRGTSAFF
d_gene: .; abundance: many; j_gene: TRBJ2-5; v_gene: TRBV5-1; len: 15; CDR3nt: TGCGCCAGCAGCTTGATAGGAAGGGCGACAGAGGCCCAGTACTTC; CDR3aa: CASSLIGRATEAQYF
d_gene: TRBD1; abundance: .; j_gene: TRBJ2-7; v_gene: TRBV20-1; len: 13; CDR3nt: TGCAGTATCTCCGGGACAGGGGCTTACGAGCAGTACTTC; CDR3aa: CSISGTGAYEQYF
d_gene: .; abundance: .; j_gene: TRBJ1-2; v_gene: TRBV5-6; len: 13; CDR3nt: TGTGCCAGCAGCTTGGCCCAACCGTATGGCTACACCTTC; CDR3aa: CASSLAQPYGYTF
d_gene: .; abundance: once; j_gene: TRBJ2-1; v_gene: TRBV4-3; len: 14; CDR3nt: TGCGCCAGCAGCCAAGGCTCGGGCCCCCATGAGCAGTTCTTC; CDR3aa: CASSQGSGPHEQFF
d_gene: .; abundance: many; j_gene: TRBJ2-5; v_gene: TRBV20-1; len: 12; CDR3nt: TGCAGTGCCGAAGAAGTACAAGAGACCCAGTACTTC; CDR3aa: CSAEEVQETQYF
d_gene: TRBD1; abundance: many; j_gene: TRBJ2-7; v_gene: TRBV12-3/TRBV12-4; len: 15; CDR3nt: TGTGCCAGCAGCGTCGGGACAGGGGGCTTCCACGAGCAGTACTTC; CDR3aa: CASSVGTGGFHEQYF
d_gene: .; abundance: few; j_gene: TRBJ2-2; v_gene: TRBV28; len: 14; CDR3nt: TGTGCCAGCAGGGAACTAGGTGCTACCGGGGAGCTGTTTTTT; CDR3aa: CASRELGATGELFF
d_gene: .; abundance: few; j_gene: TRBJ2-7; v_gene: TRBV6-2/TRBV6-3; len: 13; CDR3nt: TGTGCCAGCAGTTACTCTGGGGGATTAGAGCAGTACTTC; CDR3aa: CASSYSGGLEQYF
d_gene: .; abundance: many; j_gene: TRBJ2-3; v_gene: TRBV7-6; len: 17; CDR3nt: TGTGCCAGCAGCTTAGGGTATCGGGGGGCGAGCACAGATACGCAGTATTTT; CDR3aa: CASSLGYRGASTDTQYF
d_gene: .; abundance: many; j_gene: TRBJ1-1; v_gene: TRBV12-3/TRBV12-4; len: 12; CDR3nt: TGTGCCAGCAGTTTTCTAACCACTGAAGCTTTCTTT; CDR3aa: CASSFLTTEAFF
d_gene: .; abundance: .; j_gene: TRBJ1-1; v_gene: TRBV20-1; len: 11; CDR3nt: TGCAGTGCTAGAGATCAAAGGGGGGCTTTCTTT; CDR3aa: CSARDQRGAFF
d_gene: .; abundance: .; j_gene: TRBJ2-2; v_gene: TRBV7-2; len: 16; CDR3nt: TGTGCCAGCAGCTTAGTTGCTGGACAGAACACCGGGGAGCTGTTTTTT; CDR3aa: CASSLVAGQNTGELFF
d_gene: .; abundance: many; j_gene: TRBJ2-7; v_gene: TRBV5-1; len: 15; CDR3nt: TGCGCCAGCAGCTCGGGGGTCTCCAGCTCCTACGAGCAGTACTTC; CDR3aa: CASSSGVSSSYEQYF
d_gene: .; abundance: few; j_gene: TRBJ2-7; v_gene: TRBV18; len: 16; CDR3nt: TGTGCCAGCTCACCACGAGGGATTAGTTGGTACAATGAGCAGTACTTC; CDR3aa: CASSPRGISWYNEQYF
d_gene: .; abundance: few; j_gene: TRBJ1-3; v_gene: TRBV29-1; len: 14; CDR3nt: TGCAGCGCCCGAATGGCCAGCTCTGGAAACACCATATATTTT; CDR3aa: CSARMASSGNTIYF
d_gene: .; abundance: few; j_gene: TRBJ2-5; v_gene: TRBV11-3; len: 13; CDR3nt: TGTGCCAGCAGCGCGAAAGGACAAGAGACCCAGTACTTC; CDR3aa: CASSAKGQETQYF
d_gene: .; abundance: many; j_gene: TRBJ1-4; v_gene: TRBV5-1; len: 17; CDR3nt: TGCGCCAGCAGCTTGGCGAGGGGATCATCCTCTAATGAAAAACTGTTTTTT; CDR3aa: CASSLARGSSSNEKLFF
d_gene: .; abundance: few; j_gene: TRBJ2-2; v_gene: TRBV30; len: 16; CDR3nt: TGTGCCTGGAGAGAAAAGGTGACAGGGAACACCGGGGAGCTGTTTTTT; CDR3aa: CAWREKVTGNTGELFF
d_gene: .; abundance: many; j_gene: TRBJ1-2; v_gene: TRBV5-1; len: 17; CDR3nt: TGCGCCAGCAGCTTCGGAAACGTCGGACAGAGTGGCTATGGCTACACCTTC; CDR3aa: CASSFGNVGQSGYGYTF
d_gene: .; abundance: .; j_gene: TRBJ1-1; v_gene: TRBV5-1; len: 15; CDR3nt: TGCGCCAGCGGCTTGGGAGGCAGTATGAACACTGAAGCTTTCTTT; CDR3aa: CASGLGGSMNTEAFF
d_gene: .; abundance: many; j_gene: TRBJ2-6; v_gene: TRBV5-1; len: 16; CDR3nt: TGCGCCAGCAGCGACCCCTCAACATCTGGGGCCAACGTCCTGACTTTC; CDR3aa: CASSDPSTSGANVLTF
d_gene: .; abundance: many; j_gene: TRBJ2-3; v_gene: TRBV25-1; len: 14; CDR3nt: TGTGCCAGCAGTTCCCGGCGAAGCACAGATACGCAGTATTTT; CDR3aa: CASSSRRSTDTQYF
d_gene: .; abundance: many; j_gene: TRBJ2-3; v_gene: TRBV6-1; len: 15; CDR3nt: TGTGCCAGCAGTGAAGCACGAAGTCGCACAGATACGCAGTATTTT; CDR3aa: CASSEARSRTDTQYF
d_gene: .; abundance: .; j_gene: TRBJ2-5; v_gene: TRBV5-1; len: 13; CDR3nt: TGCGCCAGCAGCCGAAAGGGGGAAGAGACCCAGTACTTC; CDR3aa: CASSRKGEETQYF
d_gene: .; abundance: .; j_gene: TRBJ2-3; v_gene: TRBV12-3/TRBV12-4; len: 15; CDR3nt: TGTGCCAGCAGTTTTGTGGTGGGAAGCACAGATACGCAGTATTTT; CDR3aa: CASSFVVGSTDTQYF
d_gene: TRBD2; abundance: .; j_gene: TRBJ2-5; v_gene: TRBV7-6; len: 15; CDR3nt: TGTGCCAGCAACCCAGGAACAGGCTCCCGGGGGGAGCAGTACTTC; CDR3aa: CASNPGTGSRGEQYF
d_gene: .; abundance: few; j_gene: TRBJ2-2; v_gene: TRBV7-6; len: 16; CDR3nt: TGTGCCAGCAGCTTATCTGGACACCGCGGGACCGGGGAGCTGTTTTTT; CDR3aa: CASSLSGHRGTGELFF
d_gene: .; abundance: .; j_gene: TRBJ2-7; v_gene: TRBV6-2/TRBV6-3; len: 13; CDR3nt: TGTGCCAGCAGTTACGGGCCTCTCTACGAGCAGTACTTC; CDR3aa: CASSYGPLYEQYF
d_gene: TRBD1; abundance: .; j_gene: TRBJ1-2; v_gene: TRBV7-2; len: 17; CDR3nt: TGTGCCAGCAGCCCTCGTCAGGACAGGGGGCGCGTCTATGGCTACACCTTC; CDR3aa: CASSPRQDRGRVYGYTF
d_gene: .; abundance: few; j_gene: TRBJ1-2; v_gene: TRBV30; len: 13; CDR3nt: TGTGCCTGGAGTTTCCCGGATAACTATGGCTACACCTTC; CDR3aa: CAWSFPDNYGYTF
d_gene: TRBD1; abundance: .; j_gene: TRBJ1-5; v_gene: TRBV12-3/TRBV12-4; len: 16; CDR3nt: TGTGCCAGCAGTTTTTCGGCAGGGGGGTCGCGACAGCCCCAGCATTTT; CDR3aa: CASSFSAGGSRQPQHF
d_gene: .; abundance: .; j_gene: TRBJ1-1; v_gene: TRBV7-8; len: 13; CDR3nt: TGTGCCAGCAGCGCCGCCCTGGACACTGAAGCTTTCTTT; CDR3aa: CASSAALDTEAFF
d_gene: .; abundance: .; j_gene: TRBJ2-7; v_gene: TRBV12-3/TRBV12-4; len: 12; CDR3nt: TGTACCAGCAGTTTCATCGGGGAGACCCTGTACTTC; CDR3aa: CTSSFIGETLYF
d_gene: TRBD1; abundance: many; j_gene: TRBJ2-7; v_gene: TRBV27; len: 15; CDR3nt: TGTGCCAGCAGTTTATCGGACAGGGGGTCTTACGAGCAGTACTTC; CDR3aa: CASSLSDRGSYEQYF
d_gene: .; abundance: many; j_gene: TRBJ2-3; v_gene: TRBV6-5; len: 14; CDR3nt: TGTGCCAGCAAGAGAGGGCAGAGCACAGATACGCAGTATTTT; CDR3aa: CASKRGQSTDTQYF
d_gene: .; abundance: few; j_gene: TRBJ2-2; v_gene: TRBV20-1; len: 16; CDR3nt: TGCAGTGCTAGAGATTGGGCCAGGGGGGACACCGGGGAGCTGTTTTTT; CDR3aa: CSARDWARGDTGELFF
d_gene: .; abundance: few; j_gene: TRBJ2-5; v_gene: TRBV3-1; len: 16; CDR3nt: TGTGCCAGCACCCAAAACCAGGGGCCCGTGGGAAATGAGCAGTACTTC; CDR3aa: CASTQNQGPVGNEQYF
d_gene: .; abundance: few; j_gene: TRBJ2-7; v_gene: TRBV6-2/TRBV6-3; len: 14; CDR3nt: TGTGCCGGCACCCACCCTTCACGGGGCGACGAGCAGTACTTC; CDR3aa: CAGTHPSRGDEQYF